The T cell receptor beta chain under discussion was sequenced for a study of identical twins. Study results and caveats: Partly confounded zero-insertion analyses could result from invariant MAIT and iNKT cells.

With 6 bases clipped from V and 0 bases from J, the junction kept 6 bases outside the gene matches. Germline CDR1 and CDR2: DFQATT and SNEGSKA (reference sequence). The CDR3 extends over 15 amino acids. A universal primer site arose from template switching, and cDNA bore unique molecular identifiers. TCRdb processed the 5' RACE reads anew with MiXCR; each CDR3 protein has one entry. Of 200,000 to 300,000 distinct CDR3 sequences listed, about 10% were seen once; the top ten hold 9% to 10%. Comments on this clonotype: The antigen is unknown.

The sequenced sample was memory T cells sorted from blood. The source of this sequence is a man between 50 and 59 years old in good health. The chain joins TRBV20-1 to TRBJ2-1, with 9 bases identical to TRBD2. DNA for the CDR3: TGCAGTGCCGACAATAGCGGGAGCTCCTACAATGAGCAGTTCTTC. Translated: CSADNSGSSYNEQFF.